This T cell receptor (beta chain) was identified during a study of T cells in placental villitis. Background on the whole study: The study tested an allograft-versus-infection hypothesis by comparing placental TCR-beta repertoires in villitis of unknown etiology, unaffected controls matched for gestational age, and infectious villitis.

Using the immunoSEQ v4 bias-controlled multiplex PCR assay, run blinded to group allocation, TCR-beta CDR3 regions were amplified from genomic DNA. To estimate the quantities of nucleated cells and T cells in each sample, reference gene primers were added alongside the TCR-beta primers. Sequencing of the libraries was performed on an Illumina MiSeq with a 100-cycle paired-end protocol. In the original analysis: The immunoSEQ Analyzer software was used to calculate diversity and richness, with richness measured by iChao1 and clonality based on Pielou evenness and Shannon diversity (range 0-1, where higher values mean less diversity). CDR3 amino acid sequences together with V/J genes were queried against VDJdb for CMV, EBV and influenza A specificities, with confidence 3 and substitution 2 applied. TCR-beta amino acid clonotype overlap between villitis of unknown etiology, infectious villitis and control repertoires was assessed with the Morisita-Horn index. TCRdb's version of the immuneACCESS table is confined to in-frame rearrangements and falls short of the full clone set. An unresolved V gene accounts for under half of the shortfall where checked; the remainder is of unknown origin. That table furnishes V, J and clone size, whereas the DNA furnished D and trimming. Across this sample there are roughly 3,000 clones, with nearly 80% seen only once. 15% to 20% of the sample comes from the top ten.

The five infectious villitis placentae, four with confirmed cytomegalovirus and one with Toxoplasma gondii, were included without being matched to the other groups. The mothers in the infectious villitis group were younger, carried smaller fetuses, and either delivered preterm or experienced intrauterine demise in two cases. Placentae were collected after delivery and underwent gross and histological evaluation before archival tissue selection. Five 10-micron scrolls were cut from each FFPE block, and DNA was then isolated using the AllPrep DNA/RNA FFPE Tissue kit. DNA concentration and purity were evaluated by NanoDrop, whereas RNA quality was assessed on a Bioanalyzer. The full study reports these points: Higher CMV-specific clone frequencies were found in infectious CMV cases than in villitis of unknown etiology (about 0.01 vs 0.001), and no difference in CMV-specific clone frequencies was seen between villitis of unknown etiology and controls. Small amounts of decidua were contained in the paraffin blocks, so some of the captured T cells, especially in controls, may have been decidual rather than villous infiltrates. Bulk tissue sequencing could not distinguish helper, regulatory or cytotoxic T cells, nor maternal versus fetal T cells, and excluded gamma-delta receptors.

As for this clone: Its recognized antigen is unknown. No much larger clonotype is one base removed from it; base qualities were not supplied.

The germline V gene (reference sequence) gives CDR1 as SEHNR and CDR2 as FQNEAQ. Cut back by 4 bases and 4 bases, the V and J ends lie 25 bases apart. Its CDR3 holds 19 amino acids, cysteine through phenylalanine. CDR3 DNA is the only sequence kept; it has 57 bases, read in frame from the first base. In this chain, TRBV7-9 is recombined with TRBJ2-2; no D gene call is confident. The sequence came from a human patient with infectious villitis; the placental T cells may come from both mother and fetus. The sample comprised placental tissue containing maternal and fetal cells. The encoded CDR3 is CASSSATQLDGVSTGELFF. The sequence in DNA is TGTGCCAGCAGCTCCGCGACTCAGTTGGACGGCGTCTCCACCGGGGAGCTGTTTTTT. With the portions outside the CDR3 filled from the reference TRBV7-9 and TRBJ2-2 genes, the complete variable region becomes DTGVSQNPRHKITKRGQNVTFRCDPISEHNRLYWYRQTLGQGPEFLTYFQNEAQLEKSRLLSDRFSAERPKGSFSTLEIQRTEQGDSAMYLCASSSATQLDGVSTGELFFGEGSRLTVL.